This T cell receptor beta chain was retrieved from a study of blood T cell repertoires in COVID-19. The wider study: The United States, Italy and Spain provided the acute and convalescent COVID-19 samples. Sources were T cells, B-cell-depleted T cells, or PBMCs; the material itself was cDNA or gDNA.

Original processing methods: Reference gene primer amplification in the assay estimated nucleated cell counts. TCRdb keeps only in-frame clones here, not all; method: immunoSEQ multiplex PCR. V, J and clone size were drawn from that table, and D and trimming were deduced from the DNA. This sample has more than 110,000 clones; about 86% occur once, and the top ten carry around 8.6%. CDR3 length: 13 residues. Germline V gives CDR1 KGHDR, CDR2 SFDVKD. V was pared by 7 bases and J by 4 bases, with 10 bases between. The source of this sequence is a human donor in a cohort sampled during active COVID-19. Source material: peripheral blood. The V call is TRBV24-1, the J call TRBJ1-3; a possible D gene is TRBD1 (6 bases). CDR3: CATSRGAGNTIYF. The CDR3 nucleotides read TGTGCCACCAGCCGGGGGGCGGGAAACACCATATATTTT.